A selection of T cell receptor beta chains follows, all from one sample in a study of T cells in Graves' hyperthyroidism and ophthalmopathy. TCRdb passed the multiplex PCR reads through MiXCR, listing each CDR3 protein once. The data contain 300,000 to 450,000 distinct CDR3 sequences, less than 20% of them seen just once; the ten biggest clones take up around 16%. The sample was blood. The source is a woman aged 35 to 49 with Graves' ophthalmopathy. Each CDR3 is given with its conserved first and last residue. The D gene is left open where the match is weak. Expanded clones get a size class; other rows say once, few or many, or leave the size out.

many	TRBV27	TRBJ1-2	TRBD1	TGTGCCAGCAGTACCTATGCGACAGGGAATTATGGCTACACCTTC	CASSTYATGNYGYTF
many	TRBV6-2/TRBV6-3	TRBJ1-5	.	TGTGCCAGCAGTTACCGGGAGCCCAATCAGCCCCAGCATTTT	CASSYREPNQPQHF
many	TRBV19	TRBJ1-2	.	TGTGCCAGTAGTTACAGCTTGAAGATCAACTATGGCTACACCTTC	CASSYSLKINYGYTF
many	TRBV7-8	TRBJ1-6	.	TGTGCCAGCAGCTTATTCAGGACGGGCTTTGATTCACCCCTCCACTTT	CASSLFRTGFDSPLHF
many	TRBV4-3	TRBJ1-3	.	TGCGCCAGCAGCCAAGAACGAGGGTCTACTGGAAACACCATATATTTT	CASSQERGSTGNTIYF
few	TRBV20-1	TRBJ2-7	TRBD1	TGCAGTGCCCGGACAGGGGTGAACGAGCAGTACTTC	CSARTGVNEQYF
.	TRBV6-2/TRBV6-3	TRBJ1-2	.	TGTGCCAGCAGTACAGGACTTCGCTATGGCTACACCTTC	CASSTGLRYGYTF
many	TRBV12-3/TRBV12-4	TRBJ1-5	.	TGTGCCAGCAGTAGAGGGGGGGGCTTAAATAATCAGCCCCAGCATTTT	CASSRGGGLNNQPQHF
many	TRBV19	TRBJ1-1	TRBD1	TGTGCCAGTACCCACAGGGGCGGATACATGAACACTGAAGCTTTCTTT	CASTHRGGYMNTEAFF
many	TRBV28	TRBJ2-5	.	TGTGCCAGCAGTTCCCCCCTGGGCGGAAAAGAGACCCAGTACTTC	CASSSPLGGKETQYF
.	TRBV29-1	TRBJ2-7	TRBD2	TGCAGCGTGAGGAATAGCGGGGACGCTGAGCAGTCCTTC	CSVRNSGDAEQSF
many	TRBV6-2/TRBV6-3	TRBJ2-5	.	TGTGCCAGCACGAGGGGGGAGACCCAGTACTTC	CASTRGETQYF
many	TRBV7-3	TRBJ1-5	.	TGTGCCAGCAGACCTAACCATCAGCCCCAGCATTTT	CASRPNHQPQHF
once	TRBV10-3	TRBJ1-1	TRBD1	TGTGCCATCAGTGACTATACAGGGGTAACTGAAGCTTTCTTT	CAISDYTGVTEAFF
many	TRBV11-2	TRBJ2-7	TRBD2	TGTGCCAGCAGCTTAGAGGCTAGCGGGAGGTTCGAGCAGTACTTC	CASSLEASGRFEQYF
.	TRBV4-3	TRBJ2-2	TRBD1	TGCGCCAGCAGCCAGGCCGGGACAGGGGTAACCGGGGAGCTGTTTTTT	CASSQAGTGVTGELFF
many	TRBV6-2/TRBV6-3	TRBJ2-4	.	TGTGCCAGCAGTCGAGCGCCGGGTATCCAAGCCAAAAACATTCAGTACTTC	CASSRAPGIQAKNIQYF
.	TRBV6-1	TRBJ2-7	.	TGTGCCAGCAGGAACCCCAGGGCCCTCTGGGGCGAGCAGTACTTC	CASRNPRALWGEQYF
many	TRBV12-5	TRBJ2-7	.	TGTGCTAGTGGTTTGATGTACGAGCAGTACTTC	CASGLMYEQYF
many	TRBV7-8	TRBJ2-2	.	TGTGCCAGCAGCTTAGGACCAAGCGTCGGCACCGGGGAGCTGTTTTTT	CASSLGPSVGTGELFF
many	TRBV28	TRBJ2-5	TRBD2	TGTGCCAGCGAGGGGCGGGAGGTTGGAGAGACCCAGTACTTC	CASEGREVGETQYF
.	TRBV6-1	TRBJ1-2	.	TGTGCCAGCAGGAATGAGGGGGGGAACTATGGCTACACCTTC	CASRNEGGNYGYTF
many	TRBV12-5	TRBJ1-1	.	TGTGCTAGTGGTTGGCAAGTGGAGGTAGCTTTCTTT	CASGWQVEVAFF
.	TRBV18	TRBJ1-5	.	TGTGCCAGCTCACCTTCCGGCCGGGGTAGCAATCAGCCCCAGCATTTT	CASSPSGRGSNQPQHF
many	TRBV28	TRBJ2-7	.	TGTGCCAGCAGCTTAGGTGGCGTTGGGTTCTACGAGCAGTACTTC	CASSLGGVGFYEQYF
many	TRBV6-5	TRBJ2-7	.	TGTGCCACCATCTCCAGATGGGACGGATACTACGAGCAGTACTTC	CATISRWDGYYEQYF
many	TRBV6-2/TRBV6-3	TRBJ1-5	.	TGTGCCAGCACTCCCCGAGCTGGGAATCAGCCCCAGCATTTT	CASTPRAGNQPQHF
many	TRBV6-1	TRBJ1-5	.	TGTGCCAGCAGTGACTATATGGACAAGCATTTT	CASSDYMDKHF
.	TRBV12-3/TRBV12-4	TRBJ1-1	TRBD1	TGTGCCAGCAGCCCGGACAGGACGACACAAGAAGCTTTCTTT	CASSPDRTTQEAFF
many	TRBV5-4	TRBJ2-4	.	TGTGCCAGCAGCCTTACAGGGTTCGGCAAAAACATTCAGTACTTC	CASSLTGFGKNIQYF
many	TRBV7-9	TRBJ2-4	.	TGTGCCAGCAGCTTAGTCGGGGCGCGTAGCATTCAGTACTTC	CASSLVGARSIQYF
many	TRBV6-2/TRBV6-3	TRBJ2-7	TRBD1	TGTGCCAGCAGAAGGACAGGAGACTACGAGCAGTACTTC	CASRRTGDYEQYF
.	TRBV28	TRBJ2-1	TRBD2	TGTGCCAGCAGCCGAACCGGGACTAGACACAATGAGCAGTTCTTC	CASSRTGTRHNEQFF
.	TRBV11-2	TRBJ1-2	.	TGTGCCAGCAGCCCCCTGACAGGTTCTCGAGGCTACAACTTC	CASSPLTGSRGYNF
.	TRBV24-1	TRBJ2-5	.	TGTGCCACCAGTAAACACGGCGGGAAAGAGACCCAGTACTTC	CATSKHGGKETQYF
many	TRBV5-6	TRBJ2-5	TRBD2	TGTGCCAGCAGCTTTGGGACTAGCGAAGAGACCCAGTACTTC	CASSFGTSEETQYF
many	TRBV2	TRBJ2-7	TRBD2	TGTGCCAGCAGTGCATCGACTAGCGTACGGCACGAGCAGTACTTC	CASSASTSVRHEQYF
many	TRBV6-4	TRBJ2-2	.	TGTGCCAGCAAAAATGGACCGACCGGGGAGCTGTTTTTT	CASKNGPTGELFF
.	TRBV10-3	TRBJ2-2	TRBD2	TGTGCCACCAGTGATTTGACTAGCGGGAGAGGGAACACCGGGGAGCTGTTTTTT	CATSDLTSGRGNTGELFF
.	TRBV6-2/TRBV6-3	TRBJ1-1	.	TGTGCCAGCAGTTACGCGGGCAGAACGACTGAAGCTTTCTTT	CASSYAGRTTEAFF
many	TRBV28	TRBJ2-4	TRBD1	TGTGCCAGCAGTAACATCGGACAGGGGGAAGGAAACATTCAGTACTTC	CASSNIGQGEGNIQYF
many	TRBV5-1	TRBJ2-7	.	TGCGCCAGCAGAGCCCTGCTGACCTACGAGCAGTACTTC	CASRALLTYEQYF
many	TRBV5-1	TRBJ2-7	.	TGCGCCAGCAGCTTAGCCTTACAGTACGAGCAGTACTTC	CASSLALQYEQYF
.	TRBV20-1	TRBJ2-7	TRBD1	TGCAGTGCTGGCCGGGACAGGGCAATCGAGCAGTACTTC	CSAGRDRAIEQYF
many	TRBV7-8	TRBJ1-5	.	TGTGCCAGCAGTTCGGGGACGGTGGGTGGCAATCAGCCCCAGCATTTT	CASSSGTVGGNQPQHF
many	TRBV7-9	TRBJ2-7	.	TGTGCCACCACGGCCGGCTCGACACCCCTTCGGGAGCAGTACTTC	CATTAGSTPLREQYF
many	TRBV6-5	TRBJ1-2	TRBD1	TGTGCCAGCAGTCACTCAGGGGGAGTGGGCTATGGCTACACCTTC	CASSHSGGVGYGYTF
.	TRBV2	TRBJ2-7	.	TGTGCCAGCAACAGGGCCCCAGGATCCTACGAGCAGTACTTC	CASNRAPGSYEQYF
many	TRBV6-1	TRBJ1-1	.	TGTGCCAGCAGTGAAAGGGTAATAGGCACTGAAGCTTTCTTT	CASSERVIGTEAFF
many	TRBV12-3/TRBV12-4	TRBJ2-2	.	TGTGCCAGCATCTCCCCACCAGCTAACACCGGGGAGCTGTTTTTT	CASISPPANTGELFF
many	TRBV29-1	TRBJ2-7	.	TGCAGCGTTCTCGAGGGGACCTCCTACGAGCAGTACTTC	CSVLEGTSYEQYF
many	TRBV6-2/TRBV6-3	TRBJ1-5	TRBD1	TGTGCCAGCACTGGACAGGGGGGGATTCAGCCCCAGCATTTT	CASTGQGGIQPQHF
many	TRBV20-1	TRBJ2-7	.	TGCAGTGCTAGGGGGGACTGGAGCTCCTACGAGCAGTACTTC	CSARGDWSSYEQYF
many	TRBV28	TRBJ2-5	.	TGTGCCAGCAGTGCCCCGGGACAAACCGTTGGGACCCAGTACTTC	CASSAPGQTVGTQYF
many	TRBV28	TRBJ1-3	TRBD1	TGTGCCAGCAGTTTTCTACCCCAGGGGGCTGGAAACACCATATATTTT	CASSFLPQGAGNTIYF
.	TRBV15	TRBJ1-1	TRBD1	TGTGCCACCAGCAGAGTGACAGGGGAGGGAGCTTTCTTT	CATSRVTGEGAFF
few	TRBV6-1	TRBJ2-3	TRBD1	TGTGCCAGCAGTGAAACCCTGACAGGGATTCGAGATACGCAGTATTTT	CASSETLTGIRDTQYF
many	TRBV27	TRBJ2-5	TRBD1	TGTGCCAGCAGTGCCGGGACAGGAAGAGAGACCCAGTACTTC	CASSAGTGRETQYF
many	TRBV19	TRBJ2-2	.	TGTGCCAGTAGTATAGTCAGGGACATTTCGGGGGAGCTGTTTTTT	CASSIVRDISGELFF